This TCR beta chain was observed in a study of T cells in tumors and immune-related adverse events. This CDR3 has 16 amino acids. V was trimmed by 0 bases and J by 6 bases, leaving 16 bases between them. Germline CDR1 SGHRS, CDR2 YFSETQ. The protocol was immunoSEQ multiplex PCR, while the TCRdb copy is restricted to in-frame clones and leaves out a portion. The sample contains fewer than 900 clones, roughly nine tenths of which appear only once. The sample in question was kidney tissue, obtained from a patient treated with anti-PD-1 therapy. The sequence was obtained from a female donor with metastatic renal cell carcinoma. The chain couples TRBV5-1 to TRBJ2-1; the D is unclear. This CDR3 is CASSLEGNFRANEQFF. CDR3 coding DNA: TGCGCCAGCAGCTTGGAAGGAAACTTTAGGGCCAATGAGCAGTTCTTC.